This passage covers 9 T cell receptor beta chains from one sample sequenced in a study of blood T cell repertoires in COVID-19 (TCRdb year 2020). The method behind the library was the immunoSEQ multiplex PCR assay. Entries here come from immuneACCESS through TCRdb and include only in-frame sequences with V and J called. Some clones fail to appear in such tables; in the studies checked, an unresolved V gene covers under half of the shortfall, and the cause of the remainder is unknown. This sample lists about 110,000 clones; approximately 80% were detected once. The ten largest make up around 8% of the sample. Sequencing was carried out using peripheral blood. These receptors came from a woman aged 80 or over with active or convalescent COVID-19.

V gene TRBV9 combines with J gene TRBJ2-5; 11 bases map to TRBD2. The CDR3 loop spans 17 amino acids. V was clipped by 4 bases and J by 5 bases; unmatched bases: 13. Germline V gene data show CDR1 as SGDLS and CDR2 as YYNGEE. CDR3 sequence: CASSLGTSGGVRETQYF. CDR3 DNA sequence: TGTGCCAGCAGCCTCGGGACTAGCGGAGGGGTTCGGGAGACCCAGTACTTC.

The gene calls are TRBV19 and TRBJ2-5; D possibly corresponds to TRBD2 (6 bases). V was shortened by 8 bases and J by 5 bases, with 21 bases between the two germline ends. The CDR3 length is 15 residues. CDR1 and CDR2 (germline): LNHDA, SQIVND (reference sequence). The CDR3 loop is CASRNTLRGGETQYF. DNA for the CDR3: TGTGCCAGTCGCAACACCCTGCGGGGCGGGGAGACCCAGTACTTC.

The rearrangement uses TRBV27 and TRBJ2-6, with 7 bases identical to TRBD1. Germline CDR1 and CDR2: MNHEY and SMNVEV (reference sequence). The CDR3 runs 15 residues. Trimming at V came to 4 bases and at J to 1 base, leaving 1 base not matched to a gene. CDR3 in amino acids: CASSSQGSGANVLTF. CDR3 bases: TGTGCCAGCAGTTCACAGGGGTCTGGGGCCAACGTCCTGACTTTC.

The chain joins TRBV9 to TRBJ2-5; D possibly corresponds to TRBD2 (5 bases). V gave up 0 bases and J gave up 5 bases, with 17 bases separating them. CDR1 is SGDLS and CDR2 is YYNGEE in the germline V gene. CDR3 size: 16 residues. The DNA for the CDR3 is TGTGCCAGCAGCGTAGCTTCCGCGGGCAAAGGGGAGACCCAGTACTTC. It yields the protein CASSVASAGKGETQYF.

This clone has a handful of counts. The chain links TRBV11-2 to TRBJ2-2; TRBD2 matches at 7 bases. Germline V gene lookup returns CDR1 SGHAT and CDR2 FQNNGV. This CDR3 is 16 amino acids long. Trimming at V came to 4 bases and at J to 0 bases, leaving 5 bases not matched to a gene. The CDR3 bases are TGTGCCAGCAGCTCTCAAGCGGGGACGAACACCGGGGAGCTGTTTTTT. It specifies CASSSQAGTNTGELFF. Based on the CDR3 plus reference TRBV11-2 and TRBJ2-2, the full variable domain is EAGVAQSPRYKIIEKRQSVAFWCNPISGHATLYWYQQILGQGPKLLIQFQNNGVVDDSQLPKDRFSAERLKGVDSTLKIQPAKLEDSAVYLCASSSQAGTNTGELFFGEGSRLTVL.

By its share, this clone is medium-sized. The chain links TRBV6-1 to TRBJ1-2; D is perhaps TRBD1 (6 bases). CDR1 MNHNS and CDR2 SASEGT come from the germline V gene. This CDR3 is 15 amino acids long. Trimming removed 3 bases from V and 6 bases from J, with 17 bases in between. CDR3 residues: CASSERGQPLNGYTF. The CDR3 region has the DNA TGTGCCAGCAGTGAGCGTGGACAGCCCTTAAATGGCTACACCTTC.

This rearrangement joins TRBV5-1 to TRBJ2-7; 9 bases align to TRBD2. J lost 2 bases, V lost 0 bases, and 3 bases had no gene match. The CDR3 has 15 residues. The germline gives CDR1 SGHRS, CDR2 YFSETQ. The CDR3 DNA follows: TGCGCCAGCAGCTTGGGCCTAGCGGGAACCTACGAGCAGTACTTC. It is translated as CASSLGLAGTYEQYF.

The chain carries TRBV10-3 and TRBJ1-2; 9 nucleotides align to TRBD1. Germline V gives CDR1 ENHRY, CDR2 SYGVKD. After removal of 4 bases from V and 4 bases from J, the junction contained 10 bases not matched to a gene. The CDR3 consists of 16 residues. CDR3 in amino acids: CAISAGWTGASYGYTF. The CDR3 coding sequence is TGTGCCATCAGTGCAGGGTGGACAGGGGCCTCCTATGGCTACACCTTC.

The V call is TRBV10-3, the J call TRBJ1-3; possibly TRBD1 for D (5 bases). Germline-derived CDR1 and CDR2 are ENHRY and SYGVKD. The CDR3 has 13 amino acids. The V gene lost 8 bases and the J gene lost 1 base, with 9 bases spanning the gap. The CDR3 region is CAIRGDSGNTIYF. The CDR3 bases are TGTGCCATCCGGGGGGATTCTGGAAACACCATATATTTT.